Each of the 10 T cell receptor beta chains below was sequenced from the same sample in a study of T cell responses to AZD1222 COVID-19 vaccine (dated by TCRdb to about 2021). Library method: the immunoSEQ multiplex PCR assay. This is the immuneACCESS table as TCRdb keeps it, with only in-frame sequences that have V and J called. A part of the clones is gone; compared with another copy, unresolved V genes explain less than half, and the rest is unexplained. Present in this sample are approximately 100,000 clones, about nine tenths of which were seen just once. 7.5% to 9% of the sample comes from the top ten. The label giving this sample's time point can be read as: about 28 days (+/-7) after the second vaccine dose. Specimen: peripheral blood, collected 28 days after the second AZD1222 dose. The receptors shown here come from an adult who received the AZD1222 COVID-19 vaccine.

The chain couples TRBV7-8 to TRBJ2-7, with TRBD1 identical over 7 bases. There are 15 residues in the CDR3. V lost 4 bases and J lost 7; bases outside the gene matches: 13. Germline V gene lookup returns CDR1 SGHVS and CDR2 FQNEAQ. The CDR3 region has the DNA TGTGCCAGCAGCTCCAGTGGACAGGCCCTCGGGGAGCAGTACTTC. It translates to CASSSSGQALGEQYF.

This sequence joins TRBV3-1 (or the pseudogene TRBV3-2) and TRBJ2-2, with 13 bases that match TRBD2. J gave up 6 bases and V 6 bases, and 4 bases lay outside the gene matches. Germline V lookup: CDR1 LGHDT, CDR2 YNNKEL (reference sequence). This CDR3 region has 15 residues. For the CDR3, the DNA is TGTGCCAGCAGATTAGGACTAGCGGGGGCCGGGGAGCTGTTTTTT. Translated, it gives CASRLGLAGAGELFF.

This sequence joins TRBV3-1 (or the pseudogene TRBV3-2) and TRBJ1-4, with 9 bases identical to TRBD1. From germline, CDR1 is LGHDT and CDR2 YNNKEL (reference sequence). The CDR3 has 18 amino acids. After removal of 7 bases from V and 8 bases from J, the junction contained 20 bases not matched to a gene. In DNA, the CDR3 is TGTGCCAGCACCGTGTCTGGGACAGGGTCAGGTTCGGAAGAAAAACTGTTTTTT. This gives the protein CASTVSGTGSGSEEKLFF.

CDR3 region: CASSLMGQGKYEQYF. DNA of the CDR3: TGTGCCAGCAGCTTAATGGGACAGGGGAAATACGAGCAGTACTTC. This rearrangement joins TRBV7-9 to TRBJ2-7, with 10 bases identical to TRBD1. Germline CDR1 is SEHNR and CDR2 is FQNEAQ (reference sequence). With 2 bases clipped from V and 4 bases from J, the junction kept 5 bases outside the gene matches. The CDR3 spans 15 residues.

V usage is TRBV4-1 and J usage is TRBJ1-1, with D maybe TRBD1 (5 bases). The germline V gene has CDR1 MGHRA and CDR2 YSYEKL. The CDR3 loop spans 13 amino acids. Trimming took off 4 bases at V and 10 bases at J, with 16 bases between the two ends. The CDR3 loop is CASSLRGEGRAFF. CDR3 in DNA: TGCGCCAGCAGCCTCAGAGGGGAGGGGAGAGCTTTCTTT.

Relative to its sample, this clone is medium-sized. Other DNA sequences in the sample encode the same CDR3. The chain is built from TRBV4-2 and TRBJ2-7, with D uncertain. Trimming took 1 base from V and 0 from J, leaving 10 bases between them. Germline CDR1 is LGHNA and CDR2 is YNFKEQ. This CDR3 is built from 15 residues. The CDR3 nucleotides are TGTGCCAGCAGCCAAGGTGCGGACGCCTCCTACGAGCAGTACTTC. It codes for CASSQGADASYEQYF.

The chain recombines TRBV30 with TRBJ2-1; D not certain. Trimming shortened V by 3 bases and J by 7 bases, and 7 bases separated the two germline ends. The germline CDR1 and CDR2 sequences are GTSNPN and SVGIG (reference sequence). This CDR3 is built from 11 residues. The CDR3 here is CAWSIGNEQFF. In DNA, the CDR3 is TGTGCCTGGAGCATAGGGAATGAGCAGTTCTTC.

This chain joins TRBV6-5 and TRBJ2-5; 7 bases agree with TRBD2. The CDR3 has 15 amino acids. Trimming took 5 bases from V and 2 from J; bases not matched to a gene: 8. From germline, CDR1 is MNHEY and CDR2 SVGAGI. The CDR3 DNA sequence: TGTGCCAGCAGTCGGGGGAGGGTTGGTCAAGAGACCCAGTACTTC. Translated, it gives CASSRGRVGQETQYF.

The CDR3 region is CASSQGRPFGASGGLYEQYF. The DNA for the CDR3 is TGTGCCAGCAGCCAAGGGAGACCATTTGGGGCTAGCGGGGGGTTATACGAGCAGTACTTC. The chain combines TRBV3-1 (or the pseudogene TRBV3-2) with TRBJ2-7; 11 bases match TRBD2. Germline lookup yields CDR1 LGHDT and CDR2 YNNKEL (reference sequence). The CDR3 is 20 amino acids. The J segment lost 4 bases and the V segment lost 1 base, leaving 18 bases of the junction unmatched.

The chain uses TRBV18 and TRBJ1-1; D possibly corresponds to TRBD1 (5 bases). With 7 bases removed from V and 3 bases from J, the gap between germline ends came to 21 bases. The CDR3 has 16 amino acids. From germline, CDR1 is KGHSH and CDR2 LQKENI. The chain's CDR3 is CASFTGVSGRHTEAFF. CDR3 nucleotide sequence: TGTGCCAGCTTCACGGGGGTGTCAGGACGTCACACTGAAGCTTTCTTT.